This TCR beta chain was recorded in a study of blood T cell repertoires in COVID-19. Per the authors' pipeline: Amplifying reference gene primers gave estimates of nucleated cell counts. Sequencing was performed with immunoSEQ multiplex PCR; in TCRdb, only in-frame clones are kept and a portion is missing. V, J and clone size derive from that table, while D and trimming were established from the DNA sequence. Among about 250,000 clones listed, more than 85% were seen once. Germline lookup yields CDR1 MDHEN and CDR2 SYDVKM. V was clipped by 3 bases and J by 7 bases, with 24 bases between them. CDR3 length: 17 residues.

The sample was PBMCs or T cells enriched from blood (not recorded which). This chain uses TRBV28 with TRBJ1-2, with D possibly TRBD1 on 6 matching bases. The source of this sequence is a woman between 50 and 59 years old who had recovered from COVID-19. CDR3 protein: CASSFPGWGGGDVGYTF. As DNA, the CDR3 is TGTGCCAGCAGTTTTCCGGGGTGGGGTGGGGGCGATGTTGGCTACACCTTC.